This T cell receptor (beta chain) was identified in a study of CD8 T cells in ankylosing spondylitis. Trimming removed 6 bases at V and 3 bases at J, with 12 bases between. Germline loops: CDR1 MNHEY, CDR2 SVGEGT. The CDR3 runs to 13 residues. A single record per CDR3 protein comes from TCRdb applying MiXCR to the 5' RACE reads. The data hold 350,000 or so distinct CDR3 sequences, with about 15% observed a single time. The sequencing input was blood, either unsorted or a sorted T cell fraction (not recorded which). The chain joins TRBV6-2 or TRBV6-3 to TRBJ2-7; D assignment may be TRBD1 or TRBD2 (5 bases each). The sequence was obtained from a male donor with ankylosing spondylitis or in good health (not recorded which). CDR3 nucleotide sequence: TGTGCCAGCAGCTGGGACGCAGGCTACGAGCAGTACTTC. Protein product: CASSWDAGYEQYF.